A single sample is the source of the 9 T cell receptor beta chains below, sequenced in a study of cytomegalovirus exposure and HLA in healthy donors. PCR amplification relied on 60 Vbeta primers (plus 13 Jbeta primers). Generated by immunoSEQ multiplex PCR, the TCRdb table keeps only in-frame clones and is missing some. The repertoire holds approximately 180,000 clones, with roughly 80% as singletons. The source material was PBMCs. All receptors come from a woman under 30 in good health and CMV-seronegative.

The chain links TRBV7-9 to TRBJ1-3; D remains ambiguous. The CDR3 contains 14 residues. Trimming removed 5 bases from V and 0 bases from J, with 8 bases in between. The germline gives CDR1 SEHNR, CDR2 FQNEAQ (reference sequence). CDR3 amino acids: CASSLTSSGNTIYF. The CDR3 nucleotides read TGTGCCAGCAGCCTCACTAGCTCTGGAAACACCATATATTTT.

V gene TRBV5-5 combines with J gene TRBJ2-7, with TRBD1 identical over 10 bases. V was clipped by 5 bases and J by 4 bases; unmatched bases: 12. Germline CDR1 reads SGHKS; CDR2 reads YYEKEE (reference sequence). The length of the CDR3 is 16 residues. The CDR3 sequence is CASSQLLTGGPYEQYV. CDR3 sequence (DNA): TGTGCCAGCAGTCAGCTCCTGACAGGGGGCCCGTACGAGCAGTACGTC.

The V and J genes are TRBV5-5 and TRBJ1-1, with D uncertain. V gave up 4 bases and J gave up 2 bases, with 9 bases separating them. The CDR3 runs 13 residues. Germline V gives CDR1 SGHKS, CDR2 YYEKEE (reference sequence). The CDR3 DNA reads as TGTGCCAGCAGCCCCCGGTTCAACACTGAAGCTTTCTTT. Amino acids: CASSPRFNTEAFF.

V gene TRBV5-4 combines with J gene TRBJ2-7; 7 positions agree with TRBD1. Trimming removed 4 bases from V and 3 bases from J; junction bases left unmatched: 10. The CDR3 has 15 amino acids. Looked up from germline, CDR1 is SGHNT and CDR2 is YYREEE (reference sequence). The CDR3 sequence is CASSTKDRLFYEQYF. As DNA, the CDR3 is TGTGCCAGCAGCACCAAGGACAGGCTTTTCTACGAGCAGTACTTC.

V usage is TRBV19 and J usage is TRBJ1-5; D unclear. CDR3 length: 16 amino acids. V was clipped by 6 bases and J by 1 base, with 16 bases between them. Germline V lookup: CDR1 LNHDA, CDR2 SQIVND (reference sequence). The CDR3 spells CASSPLGGRSNQPQHF. CDR3 coding DNA: TGTGCCAGTAGCCCCCTCGGAGGGAGAAGCAATCAGCCCCAGCATTTT.

The chain joins TRBV5-3 to TRBJ2-7; 10 bases agree with TRBD1. TRBV5-3 has ORF status, its function being uncertain. This CDR3 is built from 17 residues. With V trimmed by 0 bases and J by 2 bases, 8 bases remained unmatched. CDR3 sequence (DNA): TGTGCCAGAAGCTTGGCGCCCGGCGGACAGGGGGCCTACGAGCAGTACGTC. Translated: CARSLAPGGQGAYEQYV.

The V call is TRBV13, the J call TRBJ2-1; TRBD2 agrees at 12 bases. Germline V gene data show CDR1 as PRHDT and CDR2 as FYEKMQ (reference sequence). With V trimmed by 5 bases and J by 4 bases, 9 bases remained unmatched. The CDR3 covers 17 residues. The chain's CDR3 is CASSPDSLAGGYNEQFF. The CDR3 DNA is TGTGCCAGCAGCCCGGACTCACTAGCGGGGGGATACAATGAGCAGTTCTTC. The full variable domain, in which reference TRBV13 and TRBJ2-1 provide the parts outside the CDR3, is AAGVIQSPRHLIKEKRETATLKCYPIPRHDTVYWYQQGPGQDPQFLISFYEKMQSDKGSIPDRFSAQQFSDYHSELNMSSLELGDSALYFCASSPDSLAGGYNEQFFGPGTRLTVL.

The chain employs TRBV27 and TRBJ1-1; TRBD1 aligns across 7 bases. The V segment lost 3 bases and the J segment 0 bases; nucleotides outside the gene matches: 1. The CDR3 consists of 14 residues. The germline V gene encodes CDR1 MNHEY and CDR2 SMNVEV (reference sequence). The CDR3 bases are TGTGCCAGCAGTTTCAGGGGGATGAACACTGAAGCTTTCTTT. Its protein is CASSFRGMNTEAFF.

The chain has TRBV6-1 and TRBJ1-1; D might be TRBD1 (5 bases). V was cut by 10 bases and J by 5 bases, with 17 bases left in between. The CDR3 is 13 amino acids. Germline assignment: CDR1 MNHNS and CDR2 SASEGT. The CDR3 region is CATLGLTTTEAFF. The CDR3 coding sequence is TGTGCCACCCTGGGACTCACGACAACTGAAGCTTTCTTT.